This T cell receptor (beta chain) was captured by sequencing in a study of blood T cell repertoires in COVID-19. The overall study: Whether acute or convalescent, the COVID-19 samples came from the United States, Italy and Spain. PBMCs, B-cell-depleted T cells, or T cells were the source of the cDNA or gDNA that made up the material.

Germline CDR1 and CDR2: SGHNT and YENEEA. The J segment lost 6 bases and the V segment lost 5 bases, leaving 4 bases of the junction unmatched. This CDR3 is built from 13 residues. As originally analysed: Reference gene primers were amplified, and this amplification served to estimate nucleated cell counts. Sequenced by immunoSEQ multiplex PCR; TCRdb stores in-frame clones only, minus some. V, J and clone size are those of that table, while D and trimming were read from the DNA. The sample contains about 180,000 clones, roughly 90% of which appear only once. The sequenced material came from peripheral blood. This chain connects TRBV11-3 to TRBJ2-5, with TRBD2 matching over 9 bases. The receptor's source is a woman between 45 and 65 years old with acute or convalescent COVID-19. For the CDR3, the DNA is TGTGCCAGCAGCACGCTAGCGGGGCAGACCCAGTACTTC. Its protein is CASSTLAGQTQYF.